This T cell receptor (beta chain) was sequenced during a study of graft-versus-host responses after intestinal transplantation. Whole-study context: Anti-thymocyte globulin induction was given to all recipients, followed by tacrolimus and steroids for around three years.

CDR1 is SNHLY and CDR2 is FYNNEI in the germline V gene. This CDR3 is 13 amino acids long. The germline V and J ends were trimmed by 4 bases and 7 bases, with 13 bases remaining between them. Graft tissue was processed to release intraepithelial and lamina propria lymphocytes. Sequenced by immunoSEQ multiplex PCR; TCRdb stores in-frame clones only, minus some. The sample lists 9,500 to 10,000 clones, around 84% seen once, with around a quarter in the top ten. Study outcomes and limitations: Recipient bone marrow held GvH clones, some seen earlier in ileum or blood. HvG clone declines early post-transplant were associated with peak circulating GvH levels. Subjects displaying graft-donor T cell macrochimerism possessed elevated graft-versus-host to host-versus-graft clonal ratios inside allografts.

Comment on this clone: Its target is not known.

Sequencing used ileum tissue, obtained about 530 days after intestinal transplant. The rearrangement uses TRBV2 and TRBJ1-1; D gene ambiguous. The sequence was obtained from a human patient who received an intestinal transplant, so some T cells may come from the graft donor. The CDR3 nucleotides read TGTGCCAGCAGTGGCAGGAACAACCTTGAAGCTTTCTTT. Residues: CASSGRNNLEAFF.